A single sample is the source of the 9 T cell receptor beta chains below, sequenced in a study of CXCR3-negative and CXCR3-positive naive CD8 T cells. General observations from the study: When CXCR3-positive naive cells were set against CXCR3-negative naive cells, the former had more hydrophobic TRB CDR3s.

All TRB cDNA libraries came from 5' RACE performed with UMI labels. TCRdb re-called the 5' RACE reads, yielding one record per CDR3 amino acid sequence without DNA. The data include 150,000 to 180,000 distinct CDR3 sequences; the top ten clones carry about 0.48%. Their antigen targets remain unknown. Sequences were obtained from naive CXCR3+ CD8+ T cells from blood. As for subset: CD45RO-CCR7+CD27+CD95- naive CD8+ T cells expressing CXCR3 (TNR3+). These receptors came from a human donor in good health. Some clones in this sample may be carry-over from other donors' samples.

This chain links TRBV4-3 with TRBJ1-1. The V gene's germline CDR1 is LGHNA and CDR2 YSLEER. This CDR3 region has 13 residues. This CDR3 reads CASSQDRTEEAFF.

The chain is built from TRBV7-9 and TRBJ2-7; the TCRdb call, TRBD1, lacks DNA for checking. The CDR3 runs 14 residues. CDR1 SEHNR and CDR2 FQNEAQ come from the germline V gene (reference sequence). The CDR3 sequence is CASSPPRGGYEQYF. The full variable domain, its missing parts supplied by reference TRBV7-9 and TRBJ2-7, is DTGVSQNPRHKITKRGQNVTFRCDPISEHNRLYWYRQTLGQGPEFLTYFQNEAQLEKSRLLSDRFSAERPKGSFSTLEIQRTEQGDSAMYLCASSPPRGGYEQYFGPGTRLTVT.

The chain is built from TRBV14 and TRBJ2-1; TCRdb outputs TRBD2, but without DNA this stays unchecked. This CDR3 spans 16 amino acids. Germline V CDR1 and CDR2: SGHDN, FVKESK. The CDR3 loop reads CASSQPVGRAAYEQFF.

The chain recombines TRBV20-1 with TRBJ2-7; TCRdb returns TRBD2, unconfirmable since there is no DNA. In germline, CDR1 is DFQATT, CDR2 SNEGSKA (reference sequence). This CDR3 has 11 amino acids. The CDR3 spells CSAPSGYEQYF.

This sequence joins TRBV4-1 and TRBJ2-4; TCRdb names TRBD1, which stays unverified in the absence of DNA. The CDR3 extends over 16 amino acids. Germline values: CDR1 MGHRA, CDR2 YSYEKL. The CDR3 sequence is CASSHPPAGAENIQYF.

This chain links TRBV7-9 with TRBJ1-6; the TCRdb call, TRBD1, lacks DNA for checking. Germline-derived CDR1 and CDR2 are SEHNR and FQNEAQ (reference sequence). The CDR3 runs to 17 residues. The CDR3 here is CASSPPEGSSYNSPLHF.

This chain uses TRBV28 with TRBJ2-5; lacking DNA, the TRBD2 call made by TCRdb goes unchecked. The CDR3 is made up of 17 amino acids. The germline V gene has CDR1 MDHEN and CDR2 SYDVKM. The CDR3: CASSLKTSGSSEETQYF.

The rearrangement links TRBV6-5 to TRBJ2-5; TCRdb outputs TRBD2, but without DNA this stays unchecked. Germline V gene lookup returns CDR1 MNHEY and CDR2 SVGAGI. The CDR3 length is 13 residues. CDR3 sequence: CASSPDFQETQYF.

The chain carries TRBV15 and TRBJ2-7; TCRdb returns TRBD1, unconfirmable since there is no DNA. The CDR3 is made up of 14 amino acids. Germline-derived CDR1 and CDR2 are LNHNV and YYDKDF (reference sequence). CDR3 sequence reads: CATSPDEGFGEQYF.